These 7 T cell receptor beta chains were all obtained from the same sample, sequenced in a study of control samples from healthy donors and cancer patients. TCRdb keeps only in-frame clones here, not all; method: immunoSEQ multiplex PCR. The table includes about 130,000 clones, around 94% detected once. The sequencing sample was made of PBMCs. The receptors here all came from a man between 60 and 70 years old with colorectal cancer.

The chain recombines TRBV19 with TRBJ1-3; D unresolved. The CDR3 contains 16 residues. Germline V gene data show CDR1 as LNHDA and CDR2 as SQIVND (reference sequence). Trimming removed 7 bases from V and 0 bases from J, with 16 bases in between. CDR3 nucleotide sequence: TGTGCCAGTACCATACCGGGCCCTAGCTCTGGAAACACCATATATTTT. Residues: CASTIPGPSSGNTIYF.

This clone was observed once. This same CDR3 is encoded by further DNA sequences in the sample. The chain uses TRBV18 and TRBJ1-1; D not certain. The germline V gene encodes CDR1 KGHSH and CDR2 LQKENI. V shed 3 bases and J shed 0 bases, with 8 bases lying between them. This CDR3 has 14 residues. This chain's CDR3 is CASSPQGMNTEAFF. The DNA for the CDR3 is TGTGCCAGCTCACCGCAAGGAATGAACACTGAAGCTTTCTTT.

The chain uses TRBV18 and TRBJ1-2; 8 bases map to TRBD1. The CDR3 is made up of 16 amino acids. The ends lost 0 bases at V and 5 bases at J; junction bases unmatched: 8. Looked up from germline, CDR1 is KGHSH and CDR2 is LQKENI. CDR3 sequence (DNA): TGTGCCAGCTCACCACCCGGGACAGGAAACCAGTATGGCTACACCTTC. It translates to CASSPPGTGNQYGYTF.

This chain connects TRBV10-3 to TRBJ2-5, with 7 bases lining up with TRBD2. Germline V gene data show CDR1 as ENHRY and CDR2 as SYGVKD. This CDR3 region has 14 residues. V lost 3 bases, J lost 2 bases, and 3 bases stayed unmatched. The CDR3 sequence: CAISDGGGQETQYF. The CDR3 DNA is TGTGCCATCAGTGACGGCGGGGGACAAGAGACCCAGTACTTC.

This clone has only one observation. The rearrangement joins TRBV28 to TRBJ2-3, with TRBD1 matching 8 bases. V was clipped by 2 bases and J by 3 bases; unmatched bases: 1. The germline gives CDR1 MDHEN, CDR2 SYDVKM. The CDR3 covers 14 residues. CDR3 bases: TGTGCCAGCAGTTTAGACAGGGGAACAGATACGCAGTATTTT. Encoded protein: CASSLDRGTDTQYF.

The chain employs TRBV2 and TRBJ1-2, with no clear D. Deletions cut 7 bases from V and 5 bases from J, with 8 bases between. The CDR3 totals 11 residues. Germline CDR1 SNHLY, CDR2 FYNNEI. This CDR3 reads CASTGGYGYTF. DNA for the CDR3: TGTGCCAGCACGGGAGGTTATGGCTACACCTTC.

This clone was recorded a few times. The rearrangement joins TRBV30 to TRBJ1-5; 8 bases match TRBD1. The CDR3 length is 17 residues. With 0 bases clipped from V and 7 bases from J, the junction kept 14 bases outside the gene matches. Per the germline V gene, CDR1 is GTSNPN and CDR2 is SVGIG (reference sequence). The CDR3 coding sequence is TGTGCCTGGAGTGTACTTAGGGGACAGGCCCTCGGGCAGCCCCAGCATTTT. Translated, it gives CAWSVLRGQALGQPQHF.